This T cell receptor beta chain was observed in a study of blood T cell repertoires in COVID-19. Per the original methods: Reference gene primer amplification in the assay estimated nucleated cell counts. The protocol was immunoSEQ multiplex PCR, while the TCRdb copy is restricted to in-frame clones and leaves out a portion. V, J and clone size are taken as reported in that table, and D and trimming were inferred from the DNA itself. The repertoire holds about 100,000 clones, about four fifths seen once, with 3.5% to 5.5% in the top ten. Trimming took 4 bases from V and 4 from J, leaving 11 bases between them. CDR1 and CDR2 (germline): LGHDT, YNNKEL (reference sequence). This CDR3 comprises 13 residues. At least ten counts were recorded for this clone.

The sequencing sample was made of peripheral blood. J is TRBJ2-7 and V is TRBV3-1 (or the pseudogene TRBV3-2); tentative D call: TRBD2 (6 bases). The TCR comes from a human donor in a cohort sampled during active COVID-19. The CDR3 protein is CASSRGERYEQYF. DNA of the CDR3: TGTGCCAGCAGCCGGGGGGAGCGGTACGAGCAGTACTTC.